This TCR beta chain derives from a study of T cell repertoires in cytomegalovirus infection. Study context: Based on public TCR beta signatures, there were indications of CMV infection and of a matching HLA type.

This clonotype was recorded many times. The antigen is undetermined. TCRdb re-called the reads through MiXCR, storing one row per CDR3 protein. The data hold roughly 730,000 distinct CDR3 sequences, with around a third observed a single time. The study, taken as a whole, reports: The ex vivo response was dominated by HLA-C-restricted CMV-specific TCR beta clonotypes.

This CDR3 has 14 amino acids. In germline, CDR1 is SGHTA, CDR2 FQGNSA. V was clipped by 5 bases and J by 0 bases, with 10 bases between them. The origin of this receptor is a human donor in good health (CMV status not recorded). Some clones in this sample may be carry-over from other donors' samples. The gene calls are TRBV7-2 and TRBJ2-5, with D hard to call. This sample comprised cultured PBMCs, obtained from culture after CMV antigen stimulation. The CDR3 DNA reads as TGTGCCAGCAGCCTCGGACCTGACCAAGAGACCCAGTACTTC. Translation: CASSLGPDQETQYF.